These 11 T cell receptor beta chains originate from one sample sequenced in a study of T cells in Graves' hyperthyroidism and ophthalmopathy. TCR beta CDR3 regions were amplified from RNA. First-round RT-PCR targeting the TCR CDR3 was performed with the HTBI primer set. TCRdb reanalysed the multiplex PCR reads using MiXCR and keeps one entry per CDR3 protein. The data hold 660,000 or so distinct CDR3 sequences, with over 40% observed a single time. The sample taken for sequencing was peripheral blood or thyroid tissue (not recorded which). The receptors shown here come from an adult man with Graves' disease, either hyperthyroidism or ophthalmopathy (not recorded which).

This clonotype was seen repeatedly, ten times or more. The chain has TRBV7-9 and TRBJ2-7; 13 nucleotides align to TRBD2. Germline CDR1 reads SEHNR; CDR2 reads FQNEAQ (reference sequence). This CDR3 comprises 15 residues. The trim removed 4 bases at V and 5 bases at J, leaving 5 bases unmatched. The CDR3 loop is CASSWTSGRGDEQYF. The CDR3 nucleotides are TGTGCCAGCAGCTGGACTAGCGGGAGAGGGGACGAGCAGTACTTC.

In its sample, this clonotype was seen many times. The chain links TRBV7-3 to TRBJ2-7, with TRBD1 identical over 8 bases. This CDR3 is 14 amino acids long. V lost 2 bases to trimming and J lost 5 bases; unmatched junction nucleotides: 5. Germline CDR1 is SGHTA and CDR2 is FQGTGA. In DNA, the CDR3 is TGTGCCAGCAGCTTATTTCAGGGGGCCGACGAGCAGTACTTC. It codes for CASSLFQGADEQYF.

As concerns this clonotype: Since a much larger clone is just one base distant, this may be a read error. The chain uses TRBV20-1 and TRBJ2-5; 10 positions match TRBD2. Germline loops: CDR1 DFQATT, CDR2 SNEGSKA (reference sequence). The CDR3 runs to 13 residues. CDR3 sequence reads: CGVKRGGAETQYF. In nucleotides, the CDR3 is TGCGGTGTAAAGCGGGGGGGCGCGGAGACCCAGTACTTC.

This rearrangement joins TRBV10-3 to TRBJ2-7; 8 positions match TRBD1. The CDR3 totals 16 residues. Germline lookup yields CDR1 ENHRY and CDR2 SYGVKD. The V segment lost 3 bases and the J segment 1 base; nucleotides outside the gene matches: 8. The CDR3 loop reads CAISETGGSTSYEQYF. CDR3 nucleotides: TGTGCCATCAGTGAAACAGGGGGGAGCACTTCCTACGAGCAGTACTTC.

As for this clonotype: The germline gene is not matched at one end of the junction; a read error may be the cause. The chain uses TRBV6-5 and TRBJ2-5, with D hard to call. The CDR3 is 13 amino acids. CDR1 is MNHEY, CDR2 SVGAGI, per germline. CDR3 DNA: TGTGCCATCAGTTACCGGAGACAAGAGATCCAGTACTTC. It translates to CAISYRRQEIQYF.

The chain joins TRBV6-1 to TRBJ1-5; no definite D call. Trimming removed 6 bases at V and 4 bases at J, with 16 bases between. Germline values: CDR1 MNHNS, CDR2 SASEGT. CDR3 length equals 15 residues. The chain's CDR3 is CASSQGLAGNQPQHF. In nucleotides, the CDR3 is TGTGCCAGCAGCCAAGGACTAGCGGGGAATCAGCCCCAGCATTTT.

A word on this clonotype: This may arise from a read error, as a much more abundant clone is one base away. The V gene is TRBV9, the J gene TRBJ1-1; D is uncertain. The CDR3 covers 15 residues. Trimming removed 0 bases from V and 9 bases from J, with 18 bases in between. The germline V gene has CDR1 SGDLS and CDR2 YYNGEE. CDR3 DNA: TGTGCCAGCAGCGTAGTCGCAACCGTCGGGCTGAAAGCTTTCTTT. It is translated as CASSVVATVGLKAFF.

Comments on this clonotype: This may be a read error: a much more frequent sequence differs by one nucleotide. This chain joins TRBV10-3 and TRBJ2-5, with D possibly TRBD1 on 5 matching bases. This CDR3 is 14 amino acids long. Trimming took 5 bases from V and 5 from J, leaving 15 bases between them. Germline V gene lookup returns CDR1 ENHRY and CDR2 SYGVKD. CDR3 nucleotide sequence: TGTGCCATCAGTCAAACTCAGGGTGCCGAGACCCAGTACTTC. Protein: CAISQTQGAETQYF.

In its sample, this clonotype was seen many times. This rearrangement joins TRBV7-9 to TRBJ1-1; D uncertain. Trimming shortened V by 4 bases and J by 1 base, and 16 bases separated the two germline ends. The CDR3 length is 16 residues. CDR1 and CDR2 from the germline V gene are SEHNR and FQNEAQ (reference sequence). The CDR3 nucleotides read TGTGCCAGCAGCTCAAATTTAGGCGGACCGAACACTGAAGCTTTCTTT. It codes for CASSSNLGGPNTEAFF.

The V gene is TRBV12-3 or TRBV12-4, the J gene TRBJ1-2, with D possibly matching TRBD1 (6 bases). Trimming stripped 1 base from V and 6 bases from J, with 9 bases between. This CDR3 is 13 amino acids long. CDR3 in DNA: TGTGCCAGCAGTTTAGGACAGGAACATGGCTACACCTTC. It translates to CASSLGQEHGYTF.

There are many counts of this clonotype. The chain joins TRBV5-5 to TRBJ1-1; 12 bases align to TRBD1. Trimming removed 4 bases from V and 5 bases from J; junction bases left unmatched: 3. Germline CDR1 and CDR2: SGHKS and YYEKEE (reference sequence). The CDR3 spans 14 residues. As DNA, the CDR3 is TGTGCCAGCAGCACGGGACAGGGGGCGACTGAAGCTTTCTTT. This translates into CASSTGQGATEAFF.